This T cell receptor (beta chain) was recovered during a study of regulatory and conventional T cells in RAG deficiency. Overall study results and limits: In Omenn syndrome, Treg and Tconv repertoires overlapped >85%.

Blood CD4+ CD25-low CD127-high conventional T cells supplied the genomic DNA template. On this clone: Its target is not known.

The method was immunoSEQ multiplex PCR; TCRdb's version includes in-frame clones alone and lacks a portion of them. The sample includes about 34,000 clones, about 76% seen only once; the top ten take around 3.6%. This sample also belongs to another study, concerning regulatory T cells. That report adds: Primers: 52 TRBV forward and 13 TRBJ reverse.

The TCR was taken from a human donor in good health. The source material was CD4+ effector T cells sorted from blood.

Written as DNA, the CDR3 is TGTGCCAGCAGCGTTACAGGGGACACCGGGGAGCTGTTTTTT. Its protein product is CASSVTGDTGELFF. V is TRBV9 and J is TRBJ2-2; TRBD1 matches at 7 bases. The CDR3 sequence is 14 residues long. V shed 2 bases, J shed 3 bases, and the junction held 1 base outside the gene matches. Germline V lookup: CDR1 SGDLS, CDR2 YYNGEE.